Listed here is a single T cell receptor beta chain. Its antigen remains unidentified. The data derive from a study of OX40 agonist ivuxolimab in advanced cancers. At the level of the study: As their treatment, patients were administered ivuxolimab, an agonistic anti-OX40 (CD134) antibody. The study, taken as a whole, reports: Expanded peripheral T-cell antigen specificity went undetermined. CD8+ T cells averaged more expanded clones than CD4+.

The CDR3 spans 13 residues. From germline, CDR1 is MNHEY and CDR2 SVGAGI. V lost 5 bases, J lost 3 bases, and 3 bases stayed unmatched. Sequencing was performed with immunoSEQ multiplex PCR; in TCRdb, only in-frame clones are kept and a portion is missing. Altogether around 80,000 clones are present, roughly 86% being singletons, with the ten largest covering just under 1%. The chain has TRBV6-5 and TRBJ2-7, with 8 positions matching TRBD1. This specimen was CD4+ or CD8+ T cells sorted from blood, taken in a trial of the OX40 agonist ivuxolimab. The TCR comes from an adult with an advanced solid tumor such as melanoma, head and neck, liver or kidney cancer. The CDR3 is CASSRQGHYEQYF. As DNA, the CDR3 is TGTGCCAGCAGTCGACAGGGGCACTACGAGCAGTACTTC.